This T cell receptor (beta chain) stems from a study of T-cell reconstitution after alpha-beta-depleted transplantation in children. The table lists this clonotype with a few counts. The CDR3 totals 16 residues. CDR1 is DFQATT and CDR2 is SNEGSKA in the germline V gene (reference sequence). The trim removed 6 bases at V and 0 bases at J, leaving 11 bases unmatched. TCRbeta library construction was performed incorporating unique molecular identifiers. TCRdb analysed the PCR reads with MiXCR anew, one entry per CDR3 protein. This table has almost 400,000 distinct CDR3 sequences, about 20% appearing once.

This clonotype originated in a human donor who donated a stem cell graft to a child with acute myeloid leukemia. The specimen comprised PBMCs from the stem cell graft donor, sampled from the stem cell graft. The chain couples TRBV20-1 to TRBJ2-1, with 7 bases lining up with TRBD2. The CDR3 nucleotides read TGCAGTGCGTATAGGAGTCTAGCGGACTCCTACAATGAGCAGTTCTTC. Amino acids: CSAYRSLADSYNEQFF.